This T cell receptor (beta chain) was captured in a study of T cells in Graves' hyperthyroidism and ophthalmopathy. In its sample, this clonotype was seen many times. This CDR3 has 14 amino acids. Trimming removed 6 bases from V and 8 bases from J; junction bases left unmatched: 11. Per germline, CDR1 DFQATT and CDR2 SNEGSKA (reference sequence). Exclusions: uncontrolled infection, other autoimmune disease, pregnancy, lactation. Amplification of TCR beta CDR3 regions was performed using RNA transcripts as template. Carried out on the TCR CDR3, a first-round RT-PCR used the HTBI primer set. TCRdb reanalysed the multiplex PCR reads using MiXCR and keeps one entry per CDR3 protein. This table holds roughly 630,000 distinct CDR3 sequences, approximately 14% found once.

The TCR originated in a woman in her twenties or thirties with Graves' hyperthyroidism. The specimen sequenced was blood. This chain joins TRBV20-1 and TRBJ2-1, with 9 nucleotides matching TRBD2. CDR3 nucleotide sequence: TGCAGTGCCCCTCGGCTAGCGGGAATCGATGAGCAGTTCTTC. This codes for CSAPRLAGIDEQFF.